A single sample gave rise to the 30 T cell receptor beta chains below, sequenced in a study of cytomegalovirus exposure and HLA in healthy donors. Amplification used 60 Vbeta primers and 13 Jbeta primers. The protocol was immunoSEQ multiplex PCR, while the TCRdb copy is restricted to in-frame clones and leaves out a portion. The profile covers about 190,000 clones, with around 87% appearing a single time and about 1.2% taken by the ten largest. Sample: PBMCs. The receptors here all came from a man younger than 45 in good health and CMV-seronegative.

The chain joins TRBV5-6 to TRBJ2-5, with TRBD2 as a possible D gene (6 bases). The CDR3 runs 14 residues. Germline values: CDR1 SGHDT, CDR2 YYEEEE. V lost 3 bases and J 1 base, leaving 10 bases between the germline ends. The DNA for the CDR3 is TGTGCCAGCAGCTCGGGGGACTTCCAAGAGACCCAGTACTTC. Translation gives CASSSGDFQETQYF. Looking up the rest from reference TRBV5-6 and TRBJ2-5 gives the full variable domain: DAGVTQSPTHLIKTRGQQVTLRCSPKSGHDTVSWYQQALGQGPQFIFQYYEEEERQRGNFPDRFSGHQFPNYSSELNVNALLLGDSALYLCASSSGDFQETQYFGPGTRLLVL.

CDR3 nucleotides: TGTGCCAGCAGCCCCCCCCCGGGACTTGGGCGTACGAGGGAGCAGTACTTC. Its protein is CASSPPPGLGRTREQYF. The rearrangement uses TRBV13 and TRBJ2-7; D might be TRBD2 (6 bases). There are 17 residues in the CDR3. V lost 5 bases and J 7 bases, leaving 27 bases between the germline ends. Germline values: CDR1 PRHDT, CDR2 FYEKMQ (reference sequence).

This sequence joins TRBV11-3 and TRBJ2-7; 9 positions match TRBD1. CDR1 SGHNT and CDR2 YENEEA come from the germline V gene. After removal of 3 bases from V and 0 bases from J, the junction contained 3 bases not matched to a gene. The CDR3 loop spans 15 amino acids. The CDR3 nucleotides are TGTGCCAGCAGCTTGGGGGGACAGGGCTCCTACGAGCAGTACTTC. Its protein product is CASSLGGQGSYEQYF. Drawing the rest from reference TRBV11-3 and TRBJ2-7, the complete variable domain is EAGVVQSPRYKIIEKKQPVAFWCNPISGHNTLYWYLQNLGQGPELLIRYENEEAVDDSQLPKDRFSAERLKGVDSTLKIQPAELGDSAVYLCASSLGGQGSYEQYFGPGTRLTVT.

This chain uses TRBV4-2 with TRBJ1-1; D may be TRBD1 (5 bases). The length of the CDR3 is 15 residues. The V gene's germline CDR1 is LGHNA and CDR2 YNFKEQ. Trimming pared 5 bases from V and 4 bases from J, leaving 17 bases between. CDR3 nucleotides: TGTGCCAGCAGCACCCTCGGCGGGGCGGGCACTGAAGCTTTCTTT. Its translation: CASSTLGGAGTEAFF.

Only a few counts were recorded for this clone. V usage is TRBV11-2 and J usage is TRBJ1-1; D unclear. This CDR3 has 13 amino acids. The V gene's germline CDR1 is SGHAT and CDR2 FQNNGV. V lost 4 bases and J lost 6, with 12 bases in between. CDR3 DNA: TGTGCCAGCAGCTCATACATAGCCCCTGAAGCTTTCTTT. This gives the protein CASSSYIAPEAFF.

The rearrangement links TRBV18 to TRBJ2-1; 9 bases align to TRBD2. Germline CDR1 KGHSH, CDR2 LQKENI. The CDR3 sequence is 16 residues long. V was pared by 0 bases and J by 9 bases, with 9 bases of the junction left unmatched. CDR3 protein: CASSPPGSGGTGEQFF. In DNA form, the CDR3 reads TGTGCCAGCTCACCACCGGGTAGCGGGGGCACCGGTGAGCAGTTCTTC.

V is TRBV28 and J is TRBJ1-5, with D unresolved. The CDR3 runs 13 residues. Deletions cut 7 bases from V and 6 bases from J, with 13 bases between. Germline CDR1 reads MDHEN; CDR2 reads SYDVKM. This CDR3 reads CASTPDGLQPQHF. The CDR3 region has the DNA TGTGCCAGCACCCCCGACGGACTTCAGCCCCAGCATTTT.

The rearrangement joins TRBV27 to TRBJ1-4, with D unresolved. The V gene lost 5 bases and the J gene lost 5 bases, with 18 bases spanning the gap. The CDR3 has 16 amino acids. Per the germline V gene, CDR1 is MNHEY and CDR2 is SMNVEV (reference sequence). The CDR3 protein is CASSPHRSGSNEKLFF. In DNA, the CDR3 is TGTGCCAGCAGTCCTCACCGTTCGGGTTCCAATGAAAAACTGTTTTTT.

V gene TRBV25-1 combines with J gene TRBJ1-2; perhaps TRBD1 as D (6 bases). The germline V gene has CDR1 MGHDK and CDR2 SYGVNS. The germline V and J ends were trimmed by 4 bases and 6 bases, with 12 bases remaining between them. The CDR3 loop spans 13 amino acids. CDR3 loop: CASSVRGGDGYTF. Written as DNA, the CDR3 is TGTGCCAGCAGTGTGAGAGGGGGAGATGGCTACACCTTC.

The chain is built from TRBV9 and TRBJ1-1; D might be TRBD1 (5 bases). The V end lost 4 bases, the J end lost 2 bases, and 9 bases lay between the germline ends. Germline-derived CDR1 and CDR2 are SGDLS and YYNGEE. The length of the CDR3 is 13 residues. The CDR3: CASSPTGNTEAFF. The CDR3 bases are TGTGCCAGCAGCCCCACAGGAAACACTGAAGCTTTCTTT.

The chain recombines TRBV5-4 with TRBJ2-5; the D gene is possibly TRBD2 (5 bases). The CDR3 totals 15 residues. Germline V gene lookup returns CDR1 SGHNT and CDR2 YYREEE (reference sequence). V was trimmed by 6 bases and J by 0 bases, leaving 15 bases between them. The CDR3 DNA follows: TGTGCCAGCACCCCCAGGACTGGTAACCAAGAGACCCAGTACTTC. Protein sequence: CASTPRTGNQETQYF.

The genes are TRBV2 and TRBJ2-1; 9 bases are a match to TRBD2. Per the germline V gene, CDR1 is SNHLY and CDR2 is FYNNEI. CDR3 length: 13 residues. The J segment lost 12 bases and the V segment lost 7 bases, leaving 10 bases of the junction unmatched. For the CDR3, the DNA is TGTGCCAGCACTCTAGCGGGGTCCCTCGGGCAGTTCTTC. This sequence encodes CASTLAGSLGQFF.

The CDR3 DNA reads as TGCGCCAGCAGCCAAGCCGGGACTAGCGTCTACGAGCAGTACTTC. It encodes CASSQAGTSVYEQYF. The chain employs TRBV4-1 and TRBJ2-7; 10 bases fit TRBD2. V was pared by 1 base and J by 3 bases, with 3 bases of the junction left unmatched. The CDR3 is 15 amino acids. The germline CDR1 and CDR2 sequences are MGHRA and YSYEKL.

The chain is built from TRBV2 and TRBJ2-7, with 8 bases lining up with TRBD2. Trimming took 7 bases from V and 1 from J; bases not matched to a gene: 12. Per the germline V gene, CDR1 is SNHLY and CDR2 is FYNNEI. The CDR3 has 16 residues. DNA of the CDR3: TGTGCCAGCACCTACCTCGGGGGGGTAGGTTCCTACGAGCAGTACTTC. It translates to CASTYLGGVGSYEQYF.

The genes are TRBV18 and TRBJ2-3; a possible D gene is TRBD2 (5 bases). There are 15 residues in the CDR3. V shed 0 bases and J shed 5 bases, with 12 bases lying between them. Germline V gene data show CDR1 as KGHSH and CDR2 as LQKENI. The CDR3 DNA sequence: TGTGCCAGCTCACCACCTGGCGGAGCGGTAGATACGCAGTATTTT. Translation: CASSPPGGAVDTQYF. Based on the CDR3 plus reference TRBV18 and TRBJ2-3, the full variable domain is NAGVMQNPRHLVRRRGQEARLRCSPMKGHSHVYWYRQLPEEGLKFMVYLQKENIIDESGMPKERFSAEFPKEGPSILRIQQVVRGDSAAYFCASSPPGGAVDTQYFGPGTRLTVL.

The chain employs TRBV7-2 and TRBJ2-4, with a possible D match to TRBD1 (5 bases). V was clipped by 5 bases and J by 2 bases, with 10 bases between them. This CDR3 comprises 14 residues. Germline V gene data show CDR1 as SGHTA and CDR2 as FQGNSA. CDR3: CASSPRVPKNIQYF. The CDR3 bases are TGTGCCAGCAGCCCCAGGGTACCCAAAAACATTCAGTACTTC. Variable domain in full (rest from reference TRBV7-2 and TRBJ2-4): GAGVSQSPSNKVTEKGKDVELRCDPISGHTALYWYRQSLGQGLEFLIYFQGNSAPDKSGLPSDRFSAERTGGSVSTLTIQRTQQEDSAVYLCASSPRVPKNIQYFGAGTRLSVL.

The genes are TRBV28 and TRBJ2-2; TRBD2 might be the D (6 bases). The CDR3 is 16 residues long. The V end lost 8 bases, the J end lost 2 bases, and 18 bases lay between the germline ends. Germline CDR1 MDHEN, CDR2 SYDVKM. The CDR3 spells CASSRRGPRNTGELFF. CDR3 in DNA: TGTGCCAGCTCAAGGCGGGGACCGCGAAACACCGGGGAGCTGTTTTTT.

This chain joins TRBV19 and TRBJ1-2; 7 positions agree with TRBD1. The CDR3 runs to 16 residues. V gave up 3 bases and J gave up 3 bases; unmatched junction bases: 10. From germline, CDR1 is LNHDA and CDR2 SQIVND (reference sequence). The DNA for the CDR3 is TGTGCCAGTAGTATGTCCGGGACAGTGTCGTACTATGGCTACACCTTC. It specifies CASSMSGTVSYYGYTF.

The rearrangement links TRBV28 to TRBJ1-2; 8 bases are a match to TRBD1. V gave up 6 bases and J gave up 5 bases; unmatched junction bases: 8. The CDR3 sequence is 14 residues long. The germline CDR1 and CDR2 sequences are MDHEN and SYDVKM. The CDR3 here is CASSQGAGTYGYTF. In DNA form, the CDR3 reads TGTGCCAGCAGCCAGGGGGCAGGGACTTATGGCTACACCTTC.

This chain links TRBV5-8 with TRBJ2-3, with 7 positions matching TRBD1. The CDR3 is made up of 15 amino acids. After removal of 0 bases from V and 6 bases from J, the junction contained 7 bases not matched to a gene. In germline, CDR1 is SGHTS, CDR2 YDEGEE. CDR3 in DNA: TGTGCCAGCAGCTTGGGACAGGGAGTGCTGGATACGCAGTATTTT. Translation gives CASSLGQGVLDTQYF.

With regard to this clone: One end of the junction varies from germline; a read error may be responsible. J is TRBJ1-6 and V is TRBV7-9, with D hard to call. Germline lookup yields CDR1 SEHNR and CDR2 FQNEAQ (reference sequence). The CDR3 is 15 residues long. The CDR3 sequence is CSSSLGGGSNSPLHF. In DNA, the CDR3 is TGTTCCAGCAGCTTAGGAGGCGGGTCGAATTCACCCCTCCACTTT.

This rearrangement joins TRBV28 to TRBJ1-1; 8 bases are a match to TRBD1. This CDR3 has 16 amino acids. Germline V gives CDR1 MDHEN, CDR2 SYDVKM. The J segment lost 5 bases and the V segment lost 0 bases, leaving 8 bases of the junction unmatched. CDR3 DNA: TGTGCCAGCAGTTTATGGTCAGGGGGCGAGGGTACTGAAGCTTTCTTT. Translated: CASSLWSGGEGTEAFF.

This rearrangement joins TRBV7-2 to TRBJ2-5; 12 nucleotides line up with TRBD2. The CDR3 has 13 residues. V trimming: 4 bases; J trimming: 11 bases; junction bases outside the gene matches: 5. The germline CDR1 and CDR2 sequences are SGHTA and FQGNSA. CDR3 sequence: CASSWGTSGWQYF. The CDR3 DNA is TGTGCCAGCAGCTGGGGGACTAGCGGGTGGCAGTACTTC.

The V gene is TRBV29-1, the J gene TRBJ2-3; D possibly corresponds to TRBD1 (5 bases). The V gene's germline CDR1 is SQVTM and CDR2 ANQGSEA. Trimming took 7 bases from V and 4 from J, leaving 15 bases between them. The CDR3 contains 13 residues. The CDR3 reads CSANQGGSDTQYF. CDR3 DNA: TGCAGCGCCAACCAGGGTGGTTCAGATACGCAGTATTTT.

V and J are TRBV27 and TRBJ1-5; 9 positions agree with TRBD1. The CDR3 is 15 residues long. Germline V gives CDR1 MNHEY, CDR2 SMNVEV (reference sequence). V dropped 11 bases and J dropped 5; count of bases not matched to a gene: 13. The CDR3 region has the DNA TGTGCCCTACGTCTGCGGTGGGACAGGGATCAGCCCCAGCATTTT. It is translated as CALRLRWDRDQPQHF.

This clone has just a few counts. The CDR3 nucleotides are TGCGCCAGCAGTGAAATATATCAGCCCCAGCATTTT. Residues: CASSEIYQPQHF. The rearrangement uses TRBV10-1 and TRBJ1-5; D call uncertain. Germline CDR1 reads WNHNN; CDR2 reads SYGVQD (reference sequence). This CDR3 has 12 residues. Trimming shortened V by 3 bases and J by 5 bases, and 5 bases separated the two germline ends.

This clone was seen just once. The J gene is TRBJ1-6, the V gene TRBV5-1; D possibly corresponds to TRBD1 (5 bases). This CDR3 region has 13 residues. V lost 7 bases to trimming and J lost 6 bases, with 11 bases between them. Germline CDR1 SGHRS, CDR2 YFSETQ. CDR3 nucleotides: TGCGCCAGCCGCTCGGGGGTTAATTCACCCCTCCACTTT. This encodes CASRSGVNSPLHF.

The chain combines TRBV18 with TRBJ1-1; D is uncertain. Deletions cut 3 bases from V and 8 bases from J, with 13 bases between. Looked up from germline, CDR1 is KGHSH and CDR2 is LQKENI. The CDR3 runs 13 residues. The CDR3 DNA follows: TGTGCCAGCTCACCTCTTATTACTGTAGAAGCTTTCTTT. Protein product: CASSPLITVEAFF.

This chain uses TRBV27 with TRBJ2-7; 7 nucleotides line up with TRBD1. With 7 bases clipped from V and 3 bases from J, the junction kept 12 bases outside the gene matches. The germline gives CDR1 MNHEY, CDR2 SMNVEV (reference sequence). CDR3 size: 15 residues. The CDR3 is CASKIFRDSYYEQYF. Here the CDR3 DNA reads TGTGCCAGCAAGATATTCCGGGACAGTTACTACGAGCAGTACTTC.

The chain employs TRBV19 and TRBJ1-1; maybe TRBD1 (5 bases). V was cut by 6 bases and J by 1 base, with 9 bases left in between. Germline loops: CDR1 LNHDA, CDR2 SQIVND (reference sequence). The CDR3 loop spans 13 amino acids. CDR3 loop: CASSLTGNTEAFF. CDR3 nucleotide sequence: TGTGCCAGTAGCCTCACAGGGAACACTGAAGCTTTCTTT.